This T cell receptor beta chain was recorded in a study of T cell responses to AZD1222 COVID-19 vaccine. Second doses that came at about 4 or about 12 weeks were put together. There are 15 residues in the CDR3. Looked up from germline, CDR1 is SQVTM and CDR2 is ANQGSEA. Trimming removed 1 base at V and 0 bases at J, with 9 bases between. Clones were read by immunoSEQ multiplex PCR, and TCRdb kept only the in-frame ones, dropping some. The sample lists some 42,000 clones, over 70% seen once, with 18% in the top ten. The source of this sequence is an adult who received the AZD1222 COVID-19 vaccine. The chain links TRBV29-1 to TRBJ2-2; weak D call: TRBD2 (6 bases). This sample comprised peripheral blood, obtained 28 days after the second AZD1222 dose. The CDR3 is CSVEAGGANTGELFF. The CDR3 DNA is TGCAGCGTTGAAGCTGGCGGGGCGAACACCGGGGAGCTGTTTTTT.